A single TCR beta chain is shown here with its context. The target of this receptor is not known. No base quality information exists; no much larger clone differs at one position. Using the deep immunoSEQ assay, multiplex PCR amplified TCR CDR3 regions from genomic DNA. Extracted genomic DNA from each cell subset was spread evenly across all wells of several immunoSEQ 96-well plates, with each plate serving as a replicate. For sorted subsets, around 200 ng genomic DNA, equal to some 28,000 T cell genomes, was loaded into each replicate PCR. Purified libraries were measured with a Qubit 3.0 fluorometer, size-checked on a Bioanalyzer 2100, and measured again with the KAPA Library Quantification kit. Each immunoSEQ 96-well plate was sequenced on its own single-read 150-cycle Illumina NextSeq 550 flow cell. As for how the authors treated the data: Because only junctional sequences without quality scores were contained in the immunoSEQ output, filtering matching that applied to full-length reads could not be performed. Sequences were annotated with PyIR, a Python wrapper for IgBLAST v1.9, using IMGT germline references to assign V/J genes and CDR3. Any read was removed if the V/J assignment was weak (E-value above 1e-6), the CDR3 was missing, or the read contained stop codons, out-of-frame junctions, or ambiguous translated residues. A V3J clonotype was defined by an identical inferred V gene, J gene, and CDR3 amino acid sequence. The percentage overlap between two repertoires was calculated by dividing the number of shared unique clonotypes by the size of the smaller repertoire. RTK rarefaction, the Chao1 estimator, and Recon v2.1 estimates of unobserved clonotypes were used to assess repertoire richness. Generation probabilities for all TCRbeta clonotypes obtained by the gDNA method from a handful of donors were computed using OLGA. This is the immuneACCESS table as TCRdb keeps it, with only in-frame sequences that have V and J called. A part of the clones is gone; compared with another copy, unresolved V genes explain less than half, and the rest is unexplained. V, J and clone size were drawn from that table, and D and trimming were deduced from the DNA. Across this sample there are over a million clones, with roughly 96% seen only once. Roughly 1.2% of the sample goes to the ten largest clones.

The donors were healthy, HIV-negative adults with no recently reported acute infections or vaccinations. Every donor was a Caucasian adult residing in Nashville, Tennessee, USA. Magnetic negative selection was used to enrich CD4+ T cells, after which naive cells were positively selected on CD45RA and the negative fraction became the memory subset. After blood collection by leukapheresis, PBMCs were isolated using Ficoll-Histopaque density gradient centrifugation and then cryopreserved in the vapor phase of liquid nitrogen. Purity and quantity of every magnetically sorted T cell population were checked by analytical flow cytometry. Genomic DNA was isolated from every sorted fraction and measured by UV absorbance on a Nanodrop 2000c. This specimen comes from a study of shared clonotypes between healthy human individuals (dated by TCRdb to the early 2020s). As for the study more broadly: A couple of women and a few men aged 18 to 49 years were included in the cohort. Different laboratories and diverse techniques were used to prepare libraries and sequence TCR repertoires, to increase sequencing depth and limit assay-specific biases. For each donor, CD4 naive and CD4 memory were each given three plates, CD8 naive was given two plates, and CD8 memory was given one plate. The study deeply sequenced blood TCR repertoires of five healthy adults to estimate repertoire size and the extent of clonotype sharing between individuals. Each donor's leukapheresis produced roughly between roughly 0.85 and 9 billion PBMCs. Results and caveats for the whole study, not just this receptor: Pairwise subsampling indicated that sequencing depth was expected to affect the degree of clonotype sharing among donors. Sampling was limited to blood, and TCR repertoires in tissue likely differ from TCR repertoires in blood. Across several donors, approximately 5% of naive CD4, 3.5% of naive CD8, approximately 2.5% of memory CD4, and about 0.4% of memory CD8 clonotypes were shared. Compared with non-shared clonotypes, clonotypes shared by all four sorted-subset donors had higher generation probabilities. Because the study included only a small number of donors, the genetic and exposure-history diversity represented was limited. Even with the large sequencing depth, rarefaction of the sorted-subset datasets indicated that sequencing was incomplete. Naive subsets generally had larger estimated clonotype richness than memory subsets did.

Taken from cysteine to phenylalanine, the CDR3 has 13 residues. Only the CDR3 DNA stays, 39 bases, in frame from base 1. From V the trimming removes 4 bases and from J it removes 2 bases, while the gene matches leave 0 bases of the junction unaccounted for. Sequences SGHAT (CDR1) and FQNNGV (CDR2) are obtained from the germline V gene. The sequence joins TRBV11-2 to TRBJ1-2; a stretch of 8 junction bases matches TRBD1. Sequenced sample: naive CD4+ T cells sorted from blood. The cell subset or site label on this specimen signifies: CD45RA+ positively selected. This TCR derives from a man under 40 in good health. In nucleotide form, the sequence is TGTGCCAGCAGCTGGGACAGGAACTATGGCTACACCTTC. Its translation reads: CASSWDRNYGYTF.